Presented here are 27 T cell receptor beta chains from one specimen sequenced in a study of T-cell memory formation after mild COVID-19. TCRdb re-analysed the 5' RACE reads in MiXCR, keeping a single row per CDR3 protein. The sample includes 550,000 to 700,000 distinct CDR3 sequences, about a sixth of them seen just once. Material for sequencing was PBMCs or a T cell subset sorted from them (not recorded which). Receptor source: an adult woman who had mild COVID-19 (a few samples of this study predate the infection). Cell type and time point are not known.

At least ten counts were recorded for this clonotype. This CDR3 is CASSLFDTLTGELFF. The CDR3 region has the DNA TGTGCCAGCAGCTTGTTCGACACCCTGACCGGGGAGCTGTTTTTT. The chain uses TRBV5-6 and TRBJ2-2; D is uncertain. The CDR3 has 15 residues. Trimming took off 1 base at V and 5 bases at J, with 12 bases between the two ends. CDR1 and CDR2 (germline): SGHDT, YYEEEE.

In this sample, this clonotype turned up a few times. The V and J genes are TRBV4-3 and TRBJ2-7; TRBD2 matches 8 bases. Germline V gives CDR1 LGHNA, CDR2 YSLEER. V was pared by 4 bases and J by 0 bases, with 2 bases of the junction left unmatched. The CDR3 consists of 14 residues. As DNA, the CDR3 is TGCGCCAGCAGCCCGGGACTAGGCTCCTACGAGCAGTACTTC. Translating gives CASSPGLGSYEQYF.

The CDR3 spells CASSGGGNSPLHF. DNA for the CDR3: TGTGCCAGCAGCGGGGGAGGGAATTCACCCCTCCACTTT. This rearrangement joins TRBV9 to TRBJ1-6; the D is unclear. The CDR3 is 13 residues long. The ends were cut back, 3 bases at V and 7 bases at J, with 8 bases in the middle. Germline V gene data show CDR1 as SGDLS and CDR2 as YYNGEE.

A few counts support this clonotype. The J gene is TRBJ2-2, the V gene TRBV25-1; 9 bases are shared with TRBD1. From germline, CDR1 is MGHDK and CDR2 SYGVNS. With 3 bases clipped from V and 7 bases from J, the junction kept 9 bases outside the gene matches. The CDR3 is 16 residues long. CDR3 nucleotides: TGTGCCAGCAGTGAGCTTACAGGGGGCAGCATCGGGGAGCTGTTTTTT. Protein sequence: CASSELTGGSIGELFF.

The chain carries TRBV9 and TRBJ2-5; weak D call: TRBD1 (5 bases). Germline CDR1 and CDR2: SGDLS and YYNGEE. V lost 2 bases, J lost 5 bases, and 10 bases lay in between. This CDR3 comprises 13 residues. In DNA, the CDR3 is TGTGCCAGCAGCGTCGCAGGGTCGGAGACCCAGTACTTC. Amino acids: CASSVAGSETQYF.

The CDR3 DNA reads as TGTGCCAGCAGTGAAAGGGTTTTTGATGGCTACACCTTC. It translates to CASSERVFDGYTF. This sequence joins TRBV2 and TRBJ1-2; D is unclear. The CDR3 has 13 amino acids. V lost 2 bases and J 6 bases, leaving 10 bases between the germline ends. The germline V gene encodes CDR1 SNHLY and CDR2 FYNNEI.

Ten or more counts support this clonotype. This rearrangement joins TRBV12-3 or TRBV12-4 to TRBJ2-3, with 10 bases fitting TRBD1. The V gene end was trimmed by 4 bases and the J gene end by 1 base; junction bases not matched to a gene: 11. The CDR3 runs to 18 residues. In DNA, the CDR3 is TGTGCCAGCAGTTCTGCCGGGACAGGGGTTCGTGGCACAGATACGCAGTATTTT. Residues: CASSSAGTGVRGTDTQYF.

The chain joins TRBV12-3 or TRBV12-4 to TRBJ2-2; no firm D call. This CDR3 has 14 amino acids. Trimming stripped 5 bases from V and 6 bases from J, with 13 bases between. The CDR3 DNA sequence: TGTGCCAGCAGTCCTACGGACCCCCCCGGGGAGCTGTTTTTT. Amino acids: CASSPTDPPGELFF.

The rearrangement joins TRBV6-1 to TRBJ1-5, with TRBD1 matching over 7 bases. The CDR3 is made up of 14 amino acids. Germline CDR1 MNHNS, CDR2 SASEGT. V was pared by 3 bases and J by 7 bases, with 6 bases of the junction left unmatched. CDR3 sequence: CASSELAGGQPQHF. In DNA form, the CDR3 reads TGTGCCAGCAGTGAGTTGGCAGGGGGGCAGCCCCAGCATTTT.

The J gene is TRBJ2-1, the V gene TRBV6-2 or TRBV6-3, with D unresolved. CDR1 is MNHEY, CDR2 SVGEGT, per germline. Trimming removed 6 bases from V and 8 bases from J, with 14 bases in between. The CDR3 is 13 amino acids. DNA for the CDR3: TGTGCCAGCAGCTTCGGAGTGTTCTATGAGCAGTTCTTC. It encodes CASSFGVFYEQFF.

The V gene is TRBV9, the J gene TRBJ1-3, with unresolved D. Germline values: CDR1 SGDLS, CDR2 YYNGEE. Deletions cut 0 bases from V and 3 bases from J, with 10 bases between. The CDR3 has 15 residues. CDR3 sequence: CASSVDGYRGNTIYF. The CDR3 nucleotides are TGTGCCAGCAGCGTAGACGGCTATCGTGGAAACACCATATATTTT.

The chain couples TRBV30 to TRBJ1-3; 7 bases are a match to TRBD1. In germline, CDR1 is GTSNPN, CDR2 SVGIG (reference sequence). V gave up 5 bases and J gave up 7 bases; unmatched junction bases: 14. This CDR3 has 15 amino acids. The CDR3 nucleotides read TGTGCCTGGTCAATTACAGGGGCGTTGGGGAACACCATATATTTT. Protein: CAWSITGALGNTIYF.

For the CDR3, the DNA is TGTGCCAGCAGCCACACCTGGACTAGCGGCTACGAGCAGTACTTC. It translates to CASSHTWTSGYEQYF. The chain links TRBV14 to TRBJ2-7, with 10 bases identical to TRBD2. The CDR3 has 15 amino acids. J lost 3 bases, V lost 3 bases, and 5 bases had no gene match. From germline, CDR1 is SGHDN and CDR2 FVKESK.

The CDR3 reads CASKYRNTGELFF. The CDR3 bases are TGTGCCAGCAAGTATCGGAACACCGGGGAGCTGTTTTTT. This chain links TRBV6-2 or TRBV6-3 with TRBJ2-2, with no clear D. V lost 7 bases to trimming and J lost 1 base, with 7 bases between them. The CDR3 covers 13 residues. Germline assignment: CDR1 MNHEY and CDR2 SVGEGT.

The chain recombines TRBV7-2 with TRBJ2-3; D possibly corresponds to TRBD2 (7 bases). Germline values: CDR1 SGHTA, CDR2 FQGNSA. Trimming pared 5 bases from V and 6 bases from J, leaving 18 bases between. This CDR3 spans 15 amino acids. The CDR3 DNA sequence: TGTGCCAGCAGCCCTAGGGGGGGGTGCCGGGATACGCAGTATTTT. Its translation: CASSPRGGCRDTQYF.

The chain employs TRBV7-9 and TRBJ1-1, with D perhaps TRBD1 (6 bases). This CDR3 has 16 amino acids. Germline V gene data show CDR1 as SEHNR and CDR2 as FQNEAQ (reference sequence). Trimming shortened V by 5 bases and J by 1 base, and 17 bases separated the two germline ends. This CDR3 reads CASSHPGHMRNTEAFF. Here the CDR3 DNA reads TGTGCCAGCAGCCATCCGGGACATATGAGGAACACTGAAGCTTTCTTT. The full variable domain, with the rest looked up from reference TRBV7-9 and TRBJ1-1, is DTGVSQNPRHKITKRGQNVTFRCDPISEHNRLYWYRQTLGQGPEFLTYFQNEAQLEKSRLLSDRFSAERPKGSFSTLEIQRTEQGDSAMYLCASSHPGHMRNTEAFFGQGTRLTVV.

The chain carries TRBV29-1 and TRBJ1-2; 8 bases match TRBD1. The V segment lost 4 bases and the J segment 5 bases; nucleotides outside the gene matches: 9. Germline lookup yields CDR1 SQVTM and CDR2 ANQGSEA. This CDR3 has 14 amino acids. The CDR3 loop is CSVVTGQGTYGYTF. The CDR3, as DNA: TGCAGCGTTGTTACAGGACAGGGTACATATGGCTACACCTTC.

The rearrangement joins TRBV6-2 or TRBV6-3 to TRBJ2-2; 15 nucleotides line up with TRBD2. V lost 6 bases and J lost 5; bases outside the gene matches: 7. Germline V lookup: CDR1 MNHEY, CDR2 SVGEGT. This CDR3 is 17 amino acids long. CDR3 bases: TGTGCCAGCAGAGCCAACGGACTAGCGGGAGGGACCGGGGAGCTGTTTTTT. This sequence encodes CASRANGLAGGTGELFF.

This clonotype was observed a few times. V usage is TRBV12-3 or TRBV12-4 and J usage is TRBJ2-5, with D possibly matching TRBD2 (7 bases). This CDR3 has 14 amino acids. V lost 6 bases and J 5 bases, leaving 16 bases between the germline ends. Here the CDR3 DNA reads TGTGCCAGCAGCAAAGGGGGGGGCGTCGAGACCCAGTACTTC. Amino acid sequence: CASSKGGGVETQYF.

The V call is TRBV5-5, the J call TRBJ2-3; TRBD2 agrees at 11 bases. In germline, CDR1 is SGHKS, CDR2 YYEKEE (reference sequence). CDR3 length equals 17 residues. The trim removed 1 base at V and 0 bases at J, leaving 4 bases unmatched. This CDR3 reads CASSLRVAGGSTDTQYF. CDR3 coding DNA: TGTGCCAGCAGCTTGAGGGTAGCGGGGGGGAGCACAGATACGCAGTATTTT.

This clonotype appeared a few times. A much larger clone differs from this one at a single base, so this may be a read error. This chain links TRBV5-1 with TRBJ2-1, with a possible D match to TRBD2 (5 bases). The germline gives CDR1 SGHRS, CDR2 YFSETQ. This CDR3 has 13 amino acids. CDR3 DNA: TGCGCCAGCAGCGGGGAGACGGGCAATGAGCAGCTCTTC. Translating gives CASSGETGNEQLF.

This clonotype was found many times. This chain joins TRBV15 and TRBJ2-7, with 7 bases fitting TRBD2. Unmatched junction bases numbered 10, after V lost 5 bases and J lost 0 bases. The CDR3 has 16 residues. From germline, CDR1 is LNHNV and CDR2 YYDKDF (reference sequence). The CDR3 spells CATSGERGGSSYEQYF. CDR3 in DNA: TGTGCCACCAGCGGGGAAAGGGGCGGGAGCTCCTACGAGCAGTACTTC.

This clonotype was observed a handful of times. The DNA for the CDR3 is TGTGCCAGCAGCGGGATGCATGGCAAAAACATTCAGTACTTC. Encoded protein: CASSGMHGKNIQYF. The genes are TRBV7-2 and TRBJ2-4; no clear D gene. Trimming removed 5 bases from V and 3 bases from J, with 11 bases in between. The CDR3 contains 14 residues. Germline V CDR1 and CDR2: SGHTA, FQGNSA.

There are many counts of this clonotype. The V call is TRBV7-2, the J call TRBJ2-3, with a weak D call TRBD2 (5 bases). CDR3 length: 16 residues. The V gene lost 5 bases and the J gene lost 4 bases, with 19 bases spanning the gap. CDR1 is SGHTA and CDR2 is FQGNSA in the germline V gene. The CDR3 is CASSLLLRALADTQYF. The CDR3 DNA reads as TGTGCCAGCAGCCTCCTTTTGCGGGCGCTTGCAGATACGCAGTATTTT.

A note on this clonotype: An end of the junction differs from the germline gene, which may be a read error. The CDR3 DNA follows: TGTGACAGCAGCCGGGGCTTCAGCTCCTACAATGAGCAGTTCTTC. This translates into CDSSRGFSSYNEQFF. The chain couples TRBV7-2 to TRBJ2-1, with D possibly being TRBD1 or TRBD2 (5 bases each). This CDR3 is 15 amino acids long. Germline CDR1 reads SGHTA; CDR2 reads FQGNSA.

The chain is built from TRBV6-5 and TRBJ2-1; no firm D call. Trimming shortened V by 2 bases and J by 0 bases, and 11 bases separated the two germline ends. The CDR3 has 16 residues. Germline V CDR1 and CDR2: MNHEY, SVGAGI. This chain's CDR3 is CASSYLASSSYNEQFF. The DNA of the CDR3 is TGTGCCAGCAGTTACCTGGCTTCAAGCTCCTACAATGAGCAGTTCTTC.

In its sample, this clonotype was seen many times. This chain uses TRBV7-3 with TRBJ2-1; 9 bases align to TRBD1. CDR1 and CDR2 from the germline V gene are SGHTA and FQGTGA. J gave up 6 bases and V 5 bases, and 11 bases lay outside the gene matches. The CDR3 runs to 16 residues. DNA for the CDR3: TGTGCCAGCAGCCTCATGACCGGGACAGGGTTCAATGAGCAGTTCTTC. It specifies CASSLMTGTGFNEQFF.